These 10 T cell receptor beta chains came from one sample sequenced in a study of T cell responses to AZD1222 COVID-19 vaccine. Using immunoSEQ multiplex PCR, the repertoire was profiled, and TCRdb retains in-frame clones only, with some absent. The sample consists of approximately 100,000 clones, 90% of them appearing once. This material consisted of peripheral blood, taken on day 0 of AZD1222 vaccination. These receptors all come from an adult in good health.

This clone has just a few counts. V and J are TRBV3-1 (or the pseudogene TRBV3-2) and TRBJ2-5, with D possibly being TRBD2 (6 bases). V lost 4 bases and J 4 bases, leaving 13 bases between the germline ends. Germline loops: CDR1 LGHDT, CDR2 YNNKEL (reference sequence). The CDR3 sequence is 14 residues long. This chain's CDR3 is CASSRRGVRETQYF. CDR3 DNA: TGTGCCAGCAGCCGACGCGGGGTGAGAGAGACCCAGTACTTC.

This clone was found once. The chain combines TRBV5-1 with TRBJ2-7; TRBD2 matches 7 bases. The germline CDR1 and CDR2 sequences are SGHRS and YFSETQ. V lost 4 bases to trimming and J lost 2 bases; unmatched junction nucleotides: 6. The CDR3 runs 14 residues. CDR3 sequence: CASSPRGGPYEQYF. The CDR3, as DNA: TGCGCCAGCAGCCCACGGGGAGGGCCCTACGAGCAGTACTTC.

The V and J genes are TRBV5-4 and TRBJ2-2; D is perhaps TRBD1 (5 bases). V gave up 0 bases and J gave up 4 bases, with 10 bases separating them. Germline values: CDR1 SGHNT, CDR2 YYREEE (reference sequence). The CDR3 is 15 amino acids. CDR3 protein: CASSLEPQGTGELFF. The CDR3 nucleotides are TGTGCCAGCAGCTTGGAGCCCCAGGGCACCGGGGAGCTGTTTTTT.

V gene TRBV5-1 combines with J gene TRBJ1-1, with 7 nucleotides matching TRBD1. Germline CDR1 is SGHRS and CDR2 is YFSETQ. Trimming at V came to 4 bases and at J to 4 bases, leaving 4 bases not matched to a gene. CDR3 length: 13 residues. The CDR3 sequence: CASSPGTATEAFF. The CDR3 bases are TGCGCCAGCAGCCCAGGGACAGCCACTGAAGCTTTCTTT.

This rearrangement joins TRBV9 to TRBJ1-2; TRBD1 might be the D (5 bases). CDR1 is SGDLS and CDR2 is YYNGEE in the germline V gene. V lost 0 bases and J lost 5, with 14 bases in between. This CDR3 comprises 15 residues. The CDR3 bases are TGTGCCAGCAGCGTAGATCGGGGGTATCCTTATGGCTACACCTTC. Its protein product is CASSVDRGYPYGYTF.

This clone was seen only once. The chain couples TRBV24-1 to TRBJ2-1, with D hard to call. Trimming stripped 4 bases from V and 2 bases from J, with 11 bases between. In germline, CDR1 is KGHDR, CDR2 SFDVKD. CDR3 length: 15 residues. Here the CDR3 reads CATSDPLGAYNEQFF. The CDR3 DNA reads TGTGCCACCAGTGACCCACTTGGAGCCTACAATGAGCAGTTCTTC.

As DNA, the CDR3 is TGTGCCAGCAGTTCCGTTTGGGGGGATCAGCCCCAGCATTTT. This gives the protein CASSSVWGDQPQHF. The chain combines TRBV27 with TRBJ1-5, with a weak D call TRBD1 (5 bases). This CDR3 has 14 amino acids. V lost 4 bases to trimming and J lost 5 bases, with 12 bases between them. The germline V gene encodes CDR1 MNHEY and CDR2 SMNVEV (reference sequence).

The CDR3 reads CASSTHSSDRGRTEAFF. The CDR3 nucleotides read TGTGCCAGTAGTACCCACTCCTCTGACAGGGGGAGGACTGAAGCTTTCTTT. The chain employs TRBV19 and TRBJ1-1, with 9 bases lining up with TRBD1. CDR1 is LNHDA, CDR2 SQIVND, per germline (reference sequence). V gave up 4 bases and J gave up 5 bases; unmatched junction bases: 14. The CDR3 covers 17 residues.

This rearrangement joins TRBV12-3 or TRBV12-4 to TRBJ1-1; TRBD1 aligns across 8 bases. Germline trimming cut 6 bases from V and 3 bases from J; bases unmatched to any gene: 3. The CDR3 length is 13 residues. The CDR3 nucleotides are TGTGCCAGCAGCAAGGACAGGGACACTGAAGCTTTCTTT. It codes for CASSKDRDTEAFF.

The chain is built from TRBV2 and TRBJ1-2, with D unresolved. V dropped 3 bases and J dropped 8 bases, with 19 bases sitting between them. There are 15 residues in the CDR3. The germline V gene encodes CDR1 SNHLY and CDR2 FYNNEI. CDR3 coding DNA: TGTGCCAGCAGTGAGAGTCGGGCGACAACTATCGGCTACACCTTC. Amino acid sequence: CASSESRATTIGYTF.